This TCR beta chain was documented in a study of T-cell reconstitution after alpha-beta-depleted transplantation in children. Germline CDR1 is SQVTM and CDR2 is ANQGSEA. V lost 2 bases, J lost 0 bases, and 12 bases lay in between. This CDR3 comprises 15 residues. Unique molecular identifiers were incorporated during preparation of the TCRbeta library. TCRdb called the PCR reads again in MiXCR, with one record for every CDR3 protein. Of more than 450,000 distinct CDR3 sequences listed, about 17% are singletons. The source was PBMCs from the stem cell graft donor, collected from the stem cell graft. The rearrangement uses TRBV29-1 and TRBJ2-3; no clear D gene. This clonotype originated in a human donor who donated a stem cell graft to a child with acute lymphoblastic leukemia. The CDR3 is CSVEPHGPSTDTQYF. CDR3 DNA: TGCAGCGTTGAACCACACGGCCCTAGCACAGATACGCAGTATTTT.